What follows are 3 T cell receptor beta chains derived from one specimen sequenced in a study of T cell repertoires in cytomegalovirus infection. No antigen has been identified for these receptors. TCRdb called the reads again in MiXCR, with one record for every CDR3 protein. The sample includes about 830,000 distinct CDR3 sequences, over 25% of them seen just once. Specimen: cultured CD8+ T cells from PBMCs, collected from culture after CMV antigen stimulation. These receptors were collected from a human donor in good health (CMV status not recorded). Some clones in this sample may be carry-over from other donors' samples.

The table lists this clonotype with a few counts. V is TRBV19 and J is TRBJ1-1, with D unresolved. The CDR3 extends over 16 amino acids. With 0 bases removed from V and 4 bases from J, the gap between germline ends came to 15 bases. The V gene's germline CDR1 is LNHDA and CDR2 SQIVND (reference sequence). CDR3 sequence reads: CASSIDAGTPGTEAFF. In nucleotides, the CDR3 is TGTGCCAGTAGTATAGATGCAGGCACCCCGGGCACTGAAGCTTTCTTT.

The chain is built from TRBV27 and TRBJ1-2, with a possible D match to TRBD1 (5 bases). Germline loops: CDR1 MNHEY, CDR2 SMNVEV (reference sequence). V was clipped by 10 bases and J by 3 bases, with 24 bases between them. The CDR3 sequence is 16 residues long. CDR3 nucleotides: TGTGCCACCCAGGGAAGGGGTGTGAATGGGGACTATGGCTACACCTTC. Translation: CATQGRGVNGDYGYTF.

The table lists this clonotype with many counts. The chain combines TRBV7-2 with TRBJ2-2; D unclear. The CDR3 runs to 16 residues. CDR1 and CDR2 (germline): SGHTA, FQGNSA. Trimming took 0 bases from V and 0 from J, leaving 8 bases between them. The CDR3 reads CASSLARMPNTGELFF. CDR3 DNA sequence: TGTGCCAGCAGCTTAGCGAGGATGCCGAACACCGGGGAGCTGTTTTTT.